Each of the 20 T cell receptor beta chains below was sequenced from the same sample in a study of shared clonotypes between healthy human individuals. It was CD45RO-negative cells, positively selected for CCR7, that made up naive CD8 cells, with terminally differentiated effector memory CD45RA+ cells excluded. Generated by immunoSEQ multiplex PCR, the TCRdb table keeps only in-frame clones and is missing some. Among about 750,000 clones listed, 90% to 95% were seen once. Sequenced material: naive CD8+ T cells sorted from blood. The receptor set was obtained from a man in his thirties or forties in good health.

The CDR3 loop is CASSLVAGVQETQYF. CDR3 bases: TGCGCCAGCAGCTTGGTAGCTGGAGTACAAGAGACCCAGTACTTC. V usage is TRBV5-1 and J usage is TRBJ2-5, with no clear D. With 0 bases removed from V and 2 bases from J, the gap between germline ends came to 11 bases. The V gene's germline CDR1 is SGHRS and CDR2 YFSETQ. CDR3 length: 15 residues.

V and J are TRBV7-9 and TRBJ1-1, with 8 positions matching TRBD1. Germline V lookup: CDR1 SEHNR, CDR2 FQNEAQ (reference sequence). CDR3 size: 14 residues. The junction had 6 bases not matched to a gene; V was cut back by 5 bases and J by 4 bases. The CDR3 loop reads CASSTRQGSTEAFF. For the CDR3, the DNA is TGTGCCAGCAGCACTCGACAGGGGAGCACTGAAGCTTTCTTT.

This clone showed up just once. The CDR3 loop reads CATTITGLISGANVLTF. CDR3 coding DNA: TGTGCCACTACTATCACGGGACTAATCTCTGGGGCCAACGTCCTGACTTTC. J is TRBJ2-6 and V is TRBV19, with TRBD2 matching over 7 bases. The germline V gene has CDR1 LNHDA and CDR2 SQIVND (reference sequence). The CDR3 runs 17 residues. V was clipped by 10 bases and J by 0 bases; unmatched bases: 12. The whole variable domain, filled in from reference TRBV19 and TRBJ2-6, reads DGGITQSPKYLFRKEGQNVTLSCEQNLNHDAMYWYRQDPGQGLRLIYYSQIVNDFQKGDIAEGYSVSREKKESFPLTVTSAQKNPTAFYLCATTITGLISGANVLTFGAGSRLTVL.

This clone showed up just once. This CDR3 is CASSQWQTFSTDTQYF. CDR3 nucleotides: TGCGCCAGCAGCCAATGGCAGACCTTTAGCACAGATACGCAGTATTTT. This chain connects TRBV4-1 to TRBJ2-3; D is undetermined. CDR1 is MGHRA, CDR2 YSYEKL, per germline. Trimming left V 2 bases short and J 0 bases short, with 12 bases between. The CDR3 has 16 amino acids.

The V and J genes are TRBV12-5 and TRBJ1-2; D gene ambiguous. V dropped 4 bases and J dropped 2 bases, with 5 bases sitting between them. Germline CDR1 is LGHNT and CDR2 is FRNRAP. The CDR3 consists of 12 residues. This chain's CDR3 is CASGSDNYGYTF. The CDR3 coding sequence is TGTGCTAGTGGTTCGGACAACTATGGCTACACCTTC.

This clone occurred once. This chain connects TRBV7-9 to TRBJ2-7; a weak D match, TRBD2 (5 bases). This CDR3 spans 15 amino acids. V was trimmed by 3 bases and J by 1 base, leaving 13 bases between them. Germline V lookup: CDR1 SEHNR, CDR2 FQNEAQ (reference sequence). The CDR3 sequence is CASSLSGLGSYEQYF. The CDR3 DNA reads TGTGCCAGCAGCTTGAGCGGATTGGGTTCCTACGAGCAGTACTTC.

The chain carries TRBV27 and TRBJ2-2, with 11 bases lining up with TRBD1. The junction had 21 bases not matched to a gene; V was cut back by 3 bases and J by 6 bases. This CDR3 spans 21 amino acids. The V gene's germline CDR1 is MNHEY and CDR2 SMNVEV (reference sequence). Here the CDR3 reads CASSLSPGQGVIGNNAGELFF. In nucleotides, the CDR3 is TGTGCCAGCAGTTTGTCGCCGGGACAGGGGGTTATTGGAAACAATGCCGGGGAGCTGTTTTTT.

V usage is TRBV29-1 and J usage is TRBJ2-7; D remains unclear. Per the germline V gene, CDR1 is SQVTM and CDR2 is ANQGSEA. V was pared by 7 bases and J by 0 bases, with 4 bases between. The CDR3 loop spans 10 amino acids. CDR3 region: CSAISYEQYF. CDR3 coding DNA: TGCAGCGCAATCTCCTACGAGCAGTACTTC.

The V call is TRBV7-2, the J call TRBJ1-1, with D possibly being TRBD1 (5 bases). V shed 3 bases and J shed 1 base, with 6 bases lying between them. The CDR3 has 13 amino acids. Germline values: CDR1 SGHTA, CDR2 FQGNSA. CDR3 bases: TGTGCCAGCAGCTTTGGGGGGAACACTGAAGCTTTCTTT. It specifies CASSFGGNTEAFF.

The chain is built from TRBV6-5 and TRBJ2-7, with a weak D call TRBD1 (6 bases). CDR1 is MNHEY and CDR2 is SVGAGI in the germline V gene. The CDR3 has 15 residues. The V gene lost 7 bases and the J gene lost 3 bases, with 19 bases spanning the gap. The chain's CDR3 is CASTKTGRQVYEQYF. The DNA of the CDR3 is TGTGCCAGCACCAAGACAGGTCGGCAGGTCTACGAGCAGTACTTC.

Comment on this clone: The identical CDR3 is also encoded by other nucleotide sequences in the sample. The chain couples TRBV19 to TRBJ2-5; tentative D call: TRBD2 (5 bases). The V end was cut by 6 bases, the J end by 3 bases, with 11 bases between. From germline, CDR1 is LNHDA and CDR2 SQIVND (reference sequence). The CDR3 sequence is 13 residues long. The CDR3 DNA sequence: TGTGCCAGTAGGGGCCTAGCAGAAGAGACCCAGTACTTC. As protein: CASRGLAEETQYF.

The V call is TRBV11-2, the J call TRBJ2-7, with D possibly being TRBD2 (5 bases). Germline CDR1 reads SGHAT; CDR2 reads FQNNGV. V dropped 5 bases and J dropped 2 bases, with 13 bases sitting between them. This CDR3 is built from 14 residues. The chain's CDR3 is CASSPFSGTYEQYF. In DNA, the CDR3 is TGTGCCAGCAGCCCATTCAGCGGAACCTACGAGCAGTACTTC.

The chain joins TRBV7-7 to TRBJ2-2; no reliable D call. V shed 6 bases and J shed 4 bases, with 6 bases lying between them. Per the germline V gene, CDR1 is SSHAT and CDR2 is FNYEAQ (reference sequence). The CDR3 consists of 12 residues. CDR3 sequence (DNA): TGTGCCAGCAGTCACCGCACCGGGGAGCTGTTTTTT. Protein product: CASSHRTGELFF.

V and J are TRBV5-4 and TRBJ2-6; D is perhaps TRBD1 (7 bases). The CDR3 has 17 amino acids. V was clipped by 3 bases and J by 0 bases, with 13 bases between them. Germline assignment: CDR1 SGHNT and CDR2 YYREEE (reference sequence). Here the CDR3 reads CASSSRDSLSGANVLTF. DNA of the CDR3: TGTGCCAGCAGCTCGCGGGACAGCCTCTCTGGGGCCAACGTCCTGACTTTC.

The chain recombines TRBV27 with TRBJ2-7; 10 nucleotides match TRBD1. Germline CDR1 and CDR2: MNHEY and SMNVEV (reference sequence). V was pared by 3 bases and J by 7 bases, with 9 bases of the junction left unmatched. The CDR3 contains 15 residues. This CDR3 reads CASSFGQGGRREQYF. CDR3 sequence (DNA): TGTGCCAGCAGTTTCGGACAGGGGGGCCGGCGGGAGCAGTACTTC.

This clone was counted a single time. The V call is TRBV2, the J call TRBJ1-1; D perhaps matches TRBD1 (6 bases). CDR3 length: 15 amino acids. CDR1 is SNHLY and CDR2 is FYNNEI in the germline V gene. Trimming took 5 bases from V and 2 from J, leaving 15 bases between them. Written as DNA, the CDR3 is TGTGCCAGCAGTATAGCGGACAGTTCTAACACTGAAGCTTTCTTT. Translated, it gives CASSIADSSNTEAFF.

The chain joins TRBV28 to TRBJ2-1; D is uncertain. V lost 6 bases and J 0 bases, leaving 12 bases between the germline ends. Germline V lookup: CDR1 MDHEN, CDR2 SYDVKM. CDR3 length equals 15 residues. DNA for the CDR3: TGTGCCAGCAGCTTCGACGGAGACTCCTACAATGAGCAGTTCTTC. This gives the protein CASSFDGDSYNEQFF.

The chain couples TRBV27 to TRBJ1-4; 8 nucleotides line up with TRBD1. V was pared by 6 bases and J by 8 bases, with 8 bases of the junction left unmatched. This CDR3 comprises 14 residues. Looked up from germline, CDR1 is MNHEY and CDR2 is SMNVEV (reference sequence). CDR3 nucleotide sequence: TGTGCCAGCAGCCCGACAGGGGACGAAGAAAAACTGTTTTTT. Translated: CASSPTGDEEKLFF.

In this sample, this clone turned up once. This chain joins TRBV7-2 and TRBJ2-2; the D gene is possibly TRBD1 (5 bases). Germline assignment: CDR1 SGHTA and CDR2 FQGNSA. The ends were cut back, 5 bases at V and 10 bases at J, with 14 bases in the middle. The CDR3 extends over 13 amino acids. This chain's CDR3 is CASSRDSLVELFF. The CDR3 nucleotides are TGTGCCAGCAGCAGAGACAGTCTAGTGGAGCTGTTTTTT.

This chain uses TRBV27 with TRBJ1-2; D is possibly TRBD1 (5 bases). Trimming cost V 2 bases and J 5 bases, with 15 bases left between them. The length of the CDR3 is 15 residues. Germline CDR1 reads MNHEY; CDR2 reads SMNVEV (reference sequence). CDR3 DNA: TGTGCCAGCAGTTTAACTTCAGACAGCCATTATGGCTACACCTTC. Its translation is CASSLTSDSHYGYTF.